This T cell receptor beta chain was sequenced for a study of memory CD4+ T cells and cytomegalovirus serostatus. Across the study: Donors were healthy Belgian adults, about ten CMV seropositive and approximately 23 seronegative. Study findings and constraints: About 40% of the 164 known CMV-associated TCRbeta sequences appeared in CD4+ memory.

This table comes from immunoSEQ multiplex PCR, and its TCRdb copy is limited to in-frame clones, with some not included. The repertoire includes 80,000 or so clones, under 80% of them detected once, and 2% to 3% sits in the top ten. About this clone: No antigen is known for it.

The sort gate was single viable CD3+CD4+CD8-CD45RO+ cells for memory CD4+ T cells. Donors' CMV status reflects serum IgG against pp150, pp28, p38, p52. Germline loops: CDR1 MDHEN, CDR2 SYDVKM. The CDR3 loop spans 16 amino acids. Between the trimmed V and J ends, which lost 6 bases and 3 bases, there was a span of 21 bases. Sequences were obtained from memory CD4+ T cells from blood. The rearrangement links TRBV28 to TRBJ2-7; D may be TRBD2 (6 bases). The receptor's source is an adult in good health and CMV-seropositive. The CDR3 region has the DNA TGTGCCAGCAGGGAAAGGACCGGGGGTGTAGGCTACGAGCAGTACTTC. It specifies CASRERTGGVGYEQYF.